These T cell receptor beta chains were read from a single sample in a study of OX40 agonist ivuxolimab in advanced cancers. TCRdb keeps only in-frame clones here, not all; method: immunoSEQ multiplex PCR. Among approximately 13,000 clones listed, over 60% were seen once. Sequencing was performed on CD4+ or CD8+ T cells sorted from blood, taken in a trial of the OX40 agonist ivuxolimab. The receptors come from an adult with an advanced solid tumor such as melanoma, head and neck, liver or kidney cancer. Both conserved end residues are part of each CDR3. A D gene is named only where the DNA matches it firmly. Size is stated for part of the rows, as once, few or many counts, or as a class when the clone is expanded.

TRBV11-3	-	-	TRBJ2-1	CASSLGSVSEQFF	TGTGCCAGCAGCTTAGGCTCAGTATCTGAGCAGTTCTTC
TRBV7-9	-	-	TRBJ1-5	CASSFFNQPQHF	TGTGCCAGCAGCTTCTTCAATCAGCCCCAGCATTTT
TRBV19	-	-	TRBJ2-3	CASRTGFSTDTQYF	TGTGCCAGTAGGACGGGGTTCTCCACAGATACGCAGTATTTT
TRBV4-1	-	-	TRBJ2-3	CASSQERTSTDTQYF	TGCGCCAGCAGCCAAGAGCGGACTAGCACAGATACGCAGTATTTT
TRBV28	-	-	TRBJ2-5	CASNEMGDETQYF	TGTGCCAGCAACGAAATGGGCGATGAGACCCAGTACTTC
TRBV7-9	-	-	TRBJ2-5	CASSLGGSPGAQYF	TGTGCCAGCAGCCTGGGTGGATCCCCGGGGGCCCAGTACTTC
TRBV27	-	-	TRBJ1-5	CASSPGQFNQPQHF	TGTGCCAGCAGCCCCGGACAGTTCAATCAGCCCCAGCATTTT
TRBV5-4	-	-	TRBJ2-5	CASSWDVRETQYF	TGTGCCAGCAGCTGGGACGTCCGAGAGACCCAGTACTTC
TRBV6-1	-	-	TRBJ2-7	CASSEGSHYEQYF	TGTGCCAGCAGTGAAGGGAGCCACTACGAGCAGTACTTC
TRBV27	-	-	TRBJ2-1	CASSLGGDEQFF	TGTGCCAGCAGTCTAGGGGGGGATGAGCAGTTCTTC
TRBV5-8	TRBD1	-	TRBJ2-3	CASSLHQGAPTDTQYF	TGTGCCAGCAGTTTACATCAGGGGGCCCCCACAGATACGCAGTATTTT
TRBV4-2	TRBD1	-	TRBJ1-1	CASSQDEGAPRTEAFF	TGTGCCAGCAGCCAAGATGAGGGGGCCCCGAGGACTGAAGCTTTCTTT
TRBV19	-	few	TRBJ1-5	CASSIGYSNQPQHF	TGTGCCAGTAGTATAGGGTATAGCAATCAGCCCCAGCATTTT
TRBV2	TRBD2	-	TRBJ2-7	CASSFGQAGNEQYF	TGTGCCAGCAGCTTCGGGCAAGCGGGGAACGAGCAGTACTTC
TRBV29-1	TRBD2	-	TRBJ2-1	CSVVPGLAGGPGNEQFF	TGCAGCGTCGTCCCGGGACTAGCGGGAGGGCCTGGGAATGAGCAGTTCTTC
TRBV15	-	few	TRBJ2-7	CATSLPGPSYEQYF	TGTGCCACCAGTTTGCCGGGACCCTCCTACGAGCAGTACTTC
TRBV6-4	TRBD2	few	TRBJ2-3	CASSHSSGSTDTQYF	TGTGCCAGCAGTCACTCTAGCGGTAGCACAGATACGCAGTATTTT
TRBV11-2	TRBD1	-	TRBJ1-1	CASSARQGAEAFF	TGTGCCAGCAGCGCTAGACAGGGCGCTGAAGCTTTCTTT
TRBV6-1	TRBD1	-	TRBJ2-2	CASRVETGAGELFF	TGTGCCAGCCGCGTCGAGACAGGGGCCGGGGAGCTGTTTTTT
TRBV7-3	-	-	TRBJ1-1	CASSLGEGNTEAFF	TGTGCCAGCAGCTTAGGCGAAGGGAACACTGAAGCTTTCTTT
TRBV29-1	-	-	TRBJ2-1	CSVDPPGAYNEQFF	TGCAGCGTTGATCCACCGGGAGCGTACAATGAGCAGTTCTTC
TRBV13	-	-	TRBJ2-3	CASSLYGDTQYF	TGTGCCAGCAGCTTATACGGAGATACGCAGTATTTT
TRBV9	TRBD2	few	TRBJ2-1	CASRGTSNNEQFF	TGTGCCAGCAGGGGGACTAGTAACAATGAGCAGTTCTTC
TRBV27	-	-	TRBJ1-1	CASSLWGSTEAFF	TGTGCCAGCAGTTTATGGGGGAGCACTGAAGCTTTCTTT
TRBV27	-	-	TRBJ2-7	CASSSRAPYEQYF	TGTGCCAGCAGTTCCCGGGCTCCCTACGAGCAGTACTTC
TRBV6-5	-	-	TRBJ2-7	CASREGAGNYEQYF	TGTGCCAGCAGGGAGGGGGCTGGAAACTACGAGCAGTACTTC
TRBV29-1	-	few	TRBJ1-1	CSVPSPAEAFF	TGCAGCGTTCCCTCCCCCGCTGAAGCTTTCTTT
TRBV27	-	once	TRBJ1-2	CASSLHGGMGYGYTF	TGTGCCAGCAGTTTACACGGGGGTATGGGCTATGGCTACACCTTC
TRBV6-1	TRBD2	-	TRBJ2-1	CASSDSTSGSLRFNEQFF	TGTGCCAGCAGTGATTCCACTAGCGGGAGTTTGAGATTCAATGAGCAGTTCTTC
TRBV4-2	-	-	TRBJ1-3	CASSQGADGGDTIYF	TGTGCCAGCAGCCAGGGCGCGGACGGAGGGGACACCATATATTTT
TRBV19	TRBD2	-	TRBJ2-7	CASSTGLAGASYEQYF	TGTGCCAGTAGTACGGGACTAGCGGGAGCGTCTTACGAGCAGTACTTC
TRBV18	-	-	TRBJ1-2	CASSGTTNYGYTF	TGTGCCAGCTCAGGGACGACTAACTATGGCTACACCTTC
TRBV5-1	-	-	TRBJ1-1	CASSLYENRQNTEAFF	TGCGCCAGCAGCTTGTACGAGAACAGGCAAAACACTGAAGCTTTCTTT
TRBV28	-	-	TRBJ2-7	CASSLKAAYEQYF	TGTGCCAGCAGTTTGAAGGCGGCCTACGAGCAGTACTTC
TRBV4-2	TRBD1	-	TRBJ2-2	CASSPTGVPRELFF	TGTGCCAGCAGCCCGACAGGGGTGCCCCGGGAGCTGTTTTTT
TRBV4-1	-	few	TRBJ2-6	CASSQDLVSGSDSGANVLTF	TGCGCCAGCAGCCAAGATCTGGTGTCGGGATCCGACTCTGGGGCCAACGTCCTGACTTTC
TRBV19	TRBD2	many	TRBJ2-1	CASSIASGSAHNEQFF	TGTGCCAGTAGTATAGCCAGCGGGAGTGCCCACAATGAGCAGTTCTTC
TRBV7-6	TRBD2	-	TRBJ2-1	CASSLNGLAGTKSYNEQFF	TGTGCCAGCAGCTTAAACGGACTAGCGGGCACCAAATCCTACAATGAGCAGTTCTTC
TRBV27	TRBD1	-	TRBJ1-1	CASTDRGTEAFF	TGTGCCAGCACAGACAGGGGGACTGAAGCTTTCTTT
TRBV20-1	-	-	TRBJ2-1	CSARDGIEQFF	TGCAGTGCTAGAGATGGTATTGAGCAGTTCTTC
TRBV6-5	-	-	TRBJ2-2	CATLPTNTGELFF	TGTGCCACCCTCCCAACGAACACCGGGGAGCTGTTTTTT
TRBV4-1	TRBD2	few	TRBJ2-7	CASSHGLAGHYEQYF	TGCGCCAGCAGCCACGGACTAGCGGGTCACTACGAGCAGTACTTC
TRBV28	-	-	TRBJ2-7	CASSLSGNEQYF	TGTGCCAGCAGTTTATCTGGGAACGAGCAGTACTTC
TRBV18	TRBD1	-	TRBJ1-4	CASSQRGRREKLFF	TGTGCCAGCTCACAGAGGGGGCGCCGAGAAAAACTGTTTTTT
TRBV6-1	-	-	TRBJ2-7	CASSEYTSPYEQYF	TGTGCCAGCAGTGAGTACACATCGCCCTACGAGCAGTACTTC
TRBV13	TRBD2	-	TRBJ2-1	CASTSSGKLNEQFF	TGTGCCAGCACCTCAAGCGGGAAATTAAATGAGCAGTTCTTC
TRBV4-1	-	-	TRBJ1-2	CASSQVPGRDYGYTF	TGCGCCAGCAGCCAAGTCCCCGGTAGAGACTATGGCTACACCTTC
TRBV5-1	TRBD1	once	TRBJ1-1	CASSLDPQGARGNTEAFF	TGCGCCAGCAGCTTGGATCCACAGGGGGCGCGGGGGAACACTGAAGCTTTCTTT
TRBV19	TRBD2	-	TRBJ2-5	CASRLSGIQKETQYF	TGTGCCAGTAGGCTAAGCGGGATCCAGAAAGAGACCCAGTACTTC
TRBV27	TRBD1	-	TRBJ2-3	CASRDRVADTQYF	TGTGCCAGCAGGGACAGGGTAGCAGATACGCAGTATTTT
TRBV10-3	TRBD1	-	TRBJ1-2	CAIRDGTVANYGYTF	TGTGCCATCAGGGATGGGACAGTAGCTAACTATGGCTACACCTTC
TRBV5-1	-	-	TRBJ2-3	CASSPPPTAPSTDTQYF	TGCGCCAGCAGCCCCCCCCCAACAGCCCCTAGCACAGATACGCAGTATTTT